This TCR beta chain was observed in a study of blood T cell repertoires in COVID-19. Across the whole study: The samples span acute and convalescent COVID-19 from the United States, Italy and Spain. The analysed material was cDNA or gDNA that came from T cells, B-cell-depleted T cells, or PBMCs.

Trimming removed 5 bases at V and 8 bases at J, with 15 bases between. This CDR3 has 13 amino acids. Per germline, CDR1 LGHNT and CDR2 FRNRAP. The authors' processing: Nucleated cell counts were estimated from reference gene primer amplification. The assay was immunoSEQ multiplex PCR, and TCRdb's table has in-frame clones only and misses some. That table supplies the V and J calls and clone size; D and trimming were determined from the DNA. The sample lists roughly 380,000 clones; roughly 85% were seen once. V gene TRBV12-5 combines with J gene TRBJ1-1; D ambiguous. The sequence came from a woman aged 18-30 years with acute or convalescent COVID-19. Sequences were obtained from peripheral blood. The chain's CDR3 is CASGGIPGKEAFF. The CDR3 DNA reads as TGTGCTAGTGGTGGAATCCCGGGGAAAGAAGCTTTCTTT.